Here is one TCR beta chain with its context. Its antigen is not identified. The sample belongs to a study of T-cell reconstitution after alpha-beta-depleted transplantation in children. Broader study findings: Some patients' high day-60 TCRbeta diversity was traced to surviving recipient T cells and thymic progenitors. Newly produced T cells mostly provided counts and TCRbeta diversity after one year, as hyperexpanded clones declined.

V lost 0 bases and J 5 bases, leaving 13 bases between the germline ends. Germline CDR1 and CDR2: DFQATT and SNEGSKA (reference sequence). This CDR3 spans 15 amino acids. Construction of the TCRbeta library involved unique molecular identifiers. TCRdb re-called the PCR reads with MiXCR, one entry per CDR3 protein. The table shows 200,000 to 250,000 distinct CDR3 sequences, with roughly a tenth occurring only once. This clonotype was sampled from a child younger than two with acute myeloid leukemia, due to receive a stem cell transplant. The source was PBMCs, collected before TCRalphabeta/CD19-depleted stem cell transplant. The chain links TRBV20-1 to TRBJ1-4, with TRBD1 as a possible D gene (6 bases). CDR3 bases: TGCAGTGCTAGAGATCTAGGGGGGGCAAATGAAAAACTGTTTTTT. Encoded protein: CSARDLGGANEKLFF.